This T cell receptor beta chain was identified during a study of Graves' ophthalmopathy and Graves' hyperthyroidism. Study observations and caveats: In blood, most expanded thyroid clonotypes above 0.001 frequency were also detected. A classifier, a 13-signature model, separated ophthalmopathy from stable hyperthyroidism with approximately 87% sensitivity and about 81% specificity.

V dropped 3 bases and J dropped 8 bases, with 2 bases sitting between them. Germline assignment: CDR1 DFQATT and CDR2 SNEGSKA (reference sequence). This CDR3 has 9 amino acids. Comment on this clonotype: The antigen remains unidentified.

The authors isolated PBMCs from 8.5 to 10 ml of fresh peripheral blood. RNA transcripts were the source from which TCR beta CDR3 regions were amplified. Following a first-round RT-PCR that used HTBI primers, a second-round multiplex PCR was carried out. TCRdb re-called the multiplex PCR reads with MiXCR, one entry per CDR3 protein. The sample lists almost 750,000 distinct CDR3 sequences; roughly two fifths were seen once. The sample taken for sequencing was peripheral blood. The sequence was obtained from an adult man with Graves' ophthalmopathy. This chain connects TRBV20-1 to TRBJ1-3, with no clear D. CDR3 DNA: TGCAGTGCTAGGGACACCATATATTTT. Translating gives CSARDTIYF.